This T cell receptor beta chain comes out of a study of CD8+CD57+ T cells in acquired aplastic anemia. For the study at large: Sorted CD4+ and CD8+ cells gave a mean 3.2 ug DNA, range about 0.2 to 27.4 ug.

This CDR3 is built from 15 residues. Germline V gene data show CDR1 as LNHNV and CDR2 as YYDKDF (reference sequence). V lost 0 bases, J lost 2 bases, and 3 bases stayed unmatched. Patients included in sequencing had previously demonstrated CD8+CD57+ cell expansion by flow cytometry. At the time of blood sampling, patients had not yet received any therapy. Template material for TCR beta VDJ and CDR3 profiling consisted of genomic DNA. TCRdb independently ran MiXCR on the reads; one entry per CDR3 protein. The data hold approximately 470,000 distinct CDR3 sequences, with roughly 34% observed a single time. Study outcomes and limitations: CD8+ Simpson's diversity did not differ significantly between patients and controls.

This clonotype occurred many times. Its antigen remains unknown. This clonotype was obtained from a human donor with aplastic anemia. The source material was sorted CD4+, CD8+, or CD8+CD57+ T cells (not recorded which) from PBMCs. J is TRBJ2-5 and V is TRBV15; 7 nucleotides match TRBD2. CDR3: CATSREGGKQETQYF. CDR3 nucleotide sequence: TGTGCCACCAGCAGAGAGGGGGGGAAGCAAGAGACCCAGTACTTC.